Each of the 8 T cell receptor beta chains below was sequenced from the same sample in a study of regulatory T cells in long-lasting Graves disease. Sequencing libraries for TCR beta were prepared with iRepertoire HTBI primers and Arm-PCR of CDR3 regions. TCRdb recomputed calls from the multiplex PCR reads with MiXCR, one row per CDR3 protein. The data hold 350,000 to 550,000 distinct CDR3 sequences, with about 16% observed a single time. Stated time point: newly diagnosed GD, antithyroid drugs for less than 3 months. Isolated PBMC RNA provided the starting material for the TCR library. In addition, the sample was reused for a study of T cells in Graves' hyperthyroidism and ophthalmopathy.

This material consisted of peripheral blood mononuclear cells (PBMCs), taken at new diagnosis, from a patient treated with antithyroid drugs. These receptors came from a woman in her 30s with Graves disease.

The CDR3 here is CASSHWRGFDYNEQFF. The CDR3, as DNA: TGTGCCAGCAGCCATTGGAGGGGCTTTGACTACAATGAGCAGTTCTTC. This rearrangement joins TRBV6-1 to TRBJ2-1; possibly TRBD2 for D (6 bases). The CDR3 length is 16 residues. The germline CDR1 and CDR2 sequences are MNHNS and SASEGT. Trimming pared 6 bases from V and 3 bases from J, leaving 18 bases between.

V and J are TRBV11-2 and TRBJ2-2; 8 positions agree with TRBD2. CDR3 length: 18 amino acids. With 5 bases clipped from V and 4 bases from J, the junction kept 15 bases outside the gene matches. The germline gives CDR1 SGHAT, CDR2 FQNNGV. Written as DNA, the CDR3 is TGTGCCAGCAGCCGTCTGGCGGGAGGCCCCGGCGGCACCGGGGAGCTGTTTTTT. This gives the protein CASSRLAGGPGGTGELFF.

The chain carries TRBV14 and TRBJ2-3, with 7 nucleotides matching TRBD1. Germline CDR1 reads SGHDN; CDR2 reads FVKESK. Trimming took 1 base from V and 3 from J; bases not matched to a gene: 7. The CDR3 has 16 residues. CDR3 bases: TGTGCCAGCAGCCAAGGGGCGAGGGGGCTGACAGATACGCAGTATTTT. Translation: CASSQGARGLTDTQYF.

The chain combines TRBV29-1 with TRBJ2-2; 8 bases line up with TRBD2. This CDR3 spans 17 amino acids. The J segment lost 4 bases and the V segment lost 6 bases, leaving 16 bases of the junction unmatched. CDR1 and CDR2 from the germline V gene are SQVTM and ANQGSEA. In DNA form, the CDR3 reads TGCAGCGTAAGATCAGGTTCGGGGCTAGCGGGCACCGGGGAGCTGTTTTTT. Translated, it gives CSVRSGSGLAGTGELFF.

The rearrangement links TRBV5-1 to TRBJ2-3, with 12 bases identical to TRBD2. V was pared by 4 bases and J by 0 bases, with 3 bases of the junction left unmatched. Germline V gene lookup returns CDR1 SGHRS and CDR2 YFSETQ. The CDR3 runs 16 residues. CDR3 nucleotide sequence: TGCGCCAGCAGCGGAGGGACTAGCGGGAGCACAGATACGCAGTATTTT. Its translation is CASSGGTSGSTDTQYF.

This clonotype occurred many times. The chain couples TRBV11-3 to TRBJ2-7, with D possibly being TRBD1 (6 bases). Trimming pared 4 bases from V and 3 bases from J, leaving 10 bases between. The CDR3 is made up of 13 amino acids. Germline V gene lookup returns CDR1 SGHNT and CDR2 YENEEA. The CDR3 DNA is TGTGCCAGCAGCTCTCGGACAGACTACGAGCAGTACTTC. It encodes CASSSRTDYEQYF.

This clonotype was recorded a few times. The chain combines TRBV29-1 with TRBJ1-4, with a tentative D call TRBD1 (6 bases). The CDR3 loop spans 11 amino acids. The germline gives CDR1 SQVTM, CDR2 ANQGSEA. Trimming stripped 4 bases from V and 12 bases from J, with 12 bases between. This CDR3 is CSVAFDRQLFF. CDR3 DNA: TGCAGCGTTGCCTTCGACAGGCAACTGTTTTTT. The full variable domain, completed using reference TRBV29-1 and TRBJ1-4, is SAVISQKPSRDICQRGTSLTIQCQVDSQVTMMFWYRQQPGQSLTLIATANQGSEATYESGFVIDKFPISRPNLTFSTLTVSNMSPEDSSIYLCSVAFDRQLFFGSGTQLSVL.

This clonotype has at least ten counts. The chain carries TRBV27 and TRBJ2-7; 9 nucleotides align to TRBD2. V dropped 6 bases and J dropped 2; count of bases not matched to a gene: 14. CDR1 MNHEY and CDR2 SMNVEV come from the germline V gene (reference sequence). This CDR3 has 17 amino acids. The CDR3 is CASSARLAGLAAYEQYF. CDR3 DNA: TGTGCCAGCAGCGCTCGGCTAGCGGGACTCGCAGCCTACGAGCAGTACTTC.